The TCR beta chain under discussion was sequenced for a study of cytomegalovirus exposure and HLA in healthy donors. Whole-study findings and limits: The study had only CMV serostatus as immune exposure information.

On this clone itself: What it binds is not known.

The PCR made use of 60 Vbeta and 13 Jbeta primers. Clones were sequenced by immunoSEQ multiplex PCR, and TCRdb holds only the in-frame ones, with some missing. Of under 250,000 clones listed, around three quarters are singletons. The germline CDR1 and CDR2 sequences are SQVTM and ANQGSEA. This CDR3 contains 14 residues. Losses at the gene ends were 5 bases for V and 8 bases for J; bases not matched to a gene: 11. The sequenced sample consisted of PBMCs. This clonotype was sampled from a man aged 25-45 years in good health and CMV-seronegative. The V call is TRBV29-1, the J call TRBJ2-1; 8 bases agree with TRBD2. The CDR3 coding sequence is TGCAGCGTTCCGGGACTAGTAGACCTACATGAGCAGTTCTTC. Its protein is CSVPGLVDLHEQFF.